Presented here are 21 T cell receptor beta chains from one specimen sequenced in a study of response to subunit inactivated influenza vaccine. TCRdb independently ran MiXCR on the RT-PCR reads; one entry per CDR3 protein. In the table there are approximately 160,000 distinct CDR3 sequences, roughly 10% of which are singletons. The specimen comprised CD8+ T cells sorted from PBMCs, sampled around 25 months after vaccination. The receptor source for this set is a man between 50 and 70 years old who received an inactivated influenza vaccine.

The sample holds a few counts of this clonotype. The chain couples TRBV9 to TRBJ1-2; D gene uncertain. The V end lost 0 bases, the J end lost 4 bases, and 10 bases lay between the germline ends. The CDR3 extends over 14 amino acids. Per the germline V gene, CDR1 is SGDLS and CDR2 is YYNGEE. The CDR3 region has the DNA TGTGCCAGCAGCGTAGCGGGGTTTGGCTATGGCTACACCTTC. It is translated as CASSVAGFGYGYTF.

The rearrangement uses TRBV28 and TRBJ2-7; 8 nucleotides agree with TRBD1. CDR1 and CDR2 from the germline V gene are MDHEN and SYDVKM. CDR3 length: 14 amino acids. V lost 8 bases, J lost 3 bases, and 9 bases stayed unmatched. The DNA for the CDR3 is TGTGCCAGCTGCAAAACCGGGACAGGCTACGAGCAGTACTTC. This sequence encodes CASCKTGTGYEQYF. Looking up the rest from reference TRBV28 and TRBJ2-7 gives the full variable domain: DVKVTQSSRYLVKRTGEKVFLECVQDMDHENMFWYRQDPGLGLRLIYFSYDVKMKEKGDIPEGYSVSREKKERFSLILESASTNQTSMYLCASCKTGTGYEQYFGPGTRLTVT.

This clonotype was detected many times. The CDR3 is CASSFLDWERYNEQFF. CDR3 sequence (DNA): TGTGCCAGCAGCTTTTTAGATTGGGAGAGATACAATGAGCAGTTCTTC. V usage is TRBV7-9 and J usage is TRBJ2-1; D might be TRBD2 (5 bases). Germline assignment: CDR1 SEHNR and CDR2 FQNEAQ (reference sequence). This CDR3 has 16 amino acids. Trimming pared 3 bases from V and 4 bases from J, leaving 16 bases between.

This clonotype was counted ten times or more. The V call is TRBV9, the J call TRBJ2-3, with unresolved D. With 0 bases removed from V and 7 bases from J, the gap between germline ends came to 15 bases. This CDR3 is 15 amino acids long. Germline V gives CDR1 SGDLS, CDR2 YYNGEE. This CDR3 reads CASSVGSSGSNTQYF. The DNA of the CDR3 is TGTGCCAGCAGCGTAGGGTCCAGTGGGTCAAATACGCAGTATTTT.

The V call is TRBV6-5, the J call TRBJ2-1; 8 bases map to TRBD2. Trimming at V came to 4 bases and at J to 3 bases, leaving 5 bases not matched to a gene. Germline V gene sequence: CDR1 MNHEY, CDR2 SVGAGI. The CDR3 is 15 residues long. For the CDR3, the DNA is TGTGCCAGCAGTTCAACCGGGACTAGCTACAATGAGCAGTTCTTC. Translated, it gives CASSSTGTSYNEQFF.

The chain links TRBV15 to TRBJ2-2; D ambiguous. The V end lost 4 bases, the J end lost 1 base, and 4 bases lay between the germline ends. Germline lookup yields CDR1 LNHNV and CDR2 YYDKDF (reference sequence). The CDR3 is 13 residues long. This CDR3 is CATSTGNTGELFF. Here the CDR3 DNA reads TGTGCCACCAGCACAGGGAACACCGGGGAGCTGTTTTTT.

The chain links TRBV9 to TRBJ2-7; TRBD1 or TRBD2 may be the D gene (6 bases each). V was shortened by 0 bases and J by 7 bases, with 17 bases between the two germline ends. The CDR3 covers 15 residues. Germline CDR1 is SGDLS and CDR2 is YYNGEE. Here the CDR3 DNA reads TGTGCCAGCAGCGTAGGGCTAGGGGGGTTTAATGAGCAGTACTTC. Translating gives CASSVGLGGFNEQYF.

This clonotype was observed a few times. The genes are TRBV30 and TRBJ2-3; D is ambiguous. The CDR3 consists of 13 residues. The V gene lost 2 bases and the J gene lost 0 bases, with 6 bases spanning the gap. Germline values: CDR1 GTSNPN, CDR2 SVGIG (reference sequence). CDR3 sequence (DNA): TGTGCCTGGAGTTTGGGGAGCACAGATACGCAGTATTTT. This translates into CAWSLGSTDTQYF.

A few counts support this clonotype. This rearrangement joins TRBV27 to TRBJ2-1, with TRBD2 matching 12 bases. The ends lost 5 bases at V and 7 bases at J; junction bases unmatched: 6. Germline lookup yields CDR1 MNHEY and CDR2 SMNVEV (reference sequence). The CDR3 has 15 amino acids. The CDR3 sequence: CASSPLAGGKNEQFF. CDR3 bases: TGTGCCAGCAGTCCCCTAGCGGGAGGGAAAAATGAGCAGTTCTTC.

This clonotype was counted a few times. The chain is built from TRBV14 and TRBJ2-5; perhaps D is TRBD1 or TRBD2 (6 bases each). The CDR3 has 15 amino acids. V was cut by 0 bases and J by 2 bases, with 10 bases left in between. The germline V gene has CDR1 SGHDN and CDR2 FVKESK. The CDR3 coding sequence is TGTGCCAGCAGCCAAGAACCGGGGGCGCAAGAGACCCAGTACTTC. Amino acids: CASSQEPGAQETQYF.

The J gene is TRBJ2-1, the V gene TRBV20-1, with 11 positions matching TRBD2. With 0 bases clipped from V and 2 bases from J, the junction kept 3 bases outside the gene matches. Germline V CDR1 and CDR2: DFQATT, SNEGSKA (reference sequence). The CDR3 consists of 16 residues. The CDR3 sequence is CSARDLAGGTYNEQFF. The CDR3 DNA reads as TGCAGTGCTAGAGACTTAGCGGGAGGGACCTACAATGAGCAGTTCTTC.

This clonotype came up a few times. The chain links TRBV20-1 to TRBJ1-1; perhaps TRBD1 as D (5 bases). V lost 7 bases and J lost 4, with 16 bases in between. There are 13 residues in the CDR3. Germline V gives CDR1 DFQATT, CDR2 SNEGSKA (reference sequence). The CDR3 DNA follows: TGCAGTGTCTGGGTATCTGGGGGCACTGAAGCTTTCTTT. Protein product: CSVWVSGGTEAFF.

The chain is built from TRBV7-8 and TRBJ2-3; D not certain. The V end was cut by 1 base, the J end by 4 bases, with 12 bases between. Germline V gives CDR1 SGHVS, CDR2 FQNEAQ. The CDR3 is 15 residues long. The CDR3 DNA reads as TGTGCCAGCAGCTTAGGGGTAGGATTAGCAGATACGCAGTATTTT. Its translation is CASSLGVGLADTQYF.

V is TRBV7-2 and J is TRBJ2-5; D uncertain. V was trimmed by 0 bases and J by 5 bases, leaving 10 bases between them. This CDR3 has 14 amino acids. Germline V lookup: CDR1 SGHTA, CDR2 FQGNSA. CDR3 residues: CASSLAGMGETQYF. The CDR3 region has the DNA TGTGCCAGCAGCTTAGCAGGGATGGGTGAGACCCAGTACTTC.

This clonotype was detected only a few times. The DNA of the CDR3 is TGTGCCACCAGCACAGGACGGGTGGAAGATACGCAGTATTTT. As protein: CATSTGRVEDTQYF. The chain links TRBV15 to TRBJ2-3; D ambiguous. With 4 bases removed from V and 5 bases from J, the gap between germline ends came to 13 bases. This CDR3 contains 14 residues. Germline values: CDR1 LNHNV, CDR2 YYDKDF (reference sequence).

This clonotype was observed a few times. The chain employs TRBV29-1 and TRBJ2-7, with 8 nucleotides matching TRBD2. Trimming at V came to 2 bases and at J to 1 base, leaving 4 bases not matched to a gene. The CDR3 has 14 residues. Germline CDR1 is SQVTM and CDR2 is ANQGSEA. The CDR3 DNA is TGCAGCGTTGAATTGCGGGGGGCTTCCTACGAGCAGTACTTC. Translation gives CSVELRGASYEQYF.

The rearrangement links TRBV24-1 to TRBJ2-1; D possibly matches TRBD1 or TRBD2 (5 bases each). Trimming shortened V by 3 bases and J by 1 base, and 27 bases separated the two germline ends. Per the germline V gene, CDR1 is KGHDR and CDR2 is SFDVKD. This CDR3 spans 21 amino acids. The CDR3 DNA reads as TGTGCCACCAGTGATCAGCGTGGGGCCTACAATCCACTAGGGTCCTACAATGAGCAGTTCTTC. The encoded protein is CATSDQRGAYNPLGSYNEQFF.

This clonotype was counted at least ten times. V and J are TRBV4-2 and TRBJ2-3; D unresolved. Germline loops: CDR1 LGHNA, CDR2 YNFKEQ. The CDR3 is made up of 14 amino acids. Trimming removed 0 bases at V and 1 base at J, with 5 bases between. CDR3 DNA: TGTGCCAGCAGCCAAGAGTATGGCACAGATACGCAGTATTTT. It encodes CASSQEYGTDTQYF.

The gene calls are TRBV6-5 and TRBJ1-2; 9 bases agree with TRBD1. The CDR3 extends over 15 amino acids. Germline values: CDR1 MNHEY, CDR2 SVGAGI. J gave up 6 bases and V 0 bases, and 5 bases lay outside the gene matches. CDR3 sequence reads: CASSYSGTGRDGYTF. In DNA form, the CDR3 reads TGTGCCAGCAGTTACTCGGGGACAGGGCGAGATGGCTACACCTTC.

This sequence joins TRBV27 and TRBJ2-1; D is tentatively TRBD1 or TRBD2 (5 bases each). Trimming took off 9 bases at V and 5 bases at J, with 17 bases between the two ends. Germline values: CDR1 MNHEY, CDR2 SMNVEV (reference sequence). This CDR3 comprises 14 residues. The CDR3 region has the DNA TGTGCCAGGCTCTCGGGGCAGAGGGACAATGAGCAGTTCTTC. It codes for CARLSGQRDNEQFF.

This clonotype was observed at least ten times. This chain uses TRBV28 with TRBJ2-3; 9 nucleotides line up with TRBD2. Germline V gene data show CDR1 as MDHEN and CDR2 as SYDVKM. Trimming at V came to 3 bases and at J to 4 bases, leaving 5 bases not matched to a gene. The length of the CDR3 is 15 residues. The CDR3 loop reads CASSFPGLAADTQYF. CDR3 in DNA: TGTGCCAGCAGTTTTCCGGGACTAGCTGCAGATACGCAGTATTTT.